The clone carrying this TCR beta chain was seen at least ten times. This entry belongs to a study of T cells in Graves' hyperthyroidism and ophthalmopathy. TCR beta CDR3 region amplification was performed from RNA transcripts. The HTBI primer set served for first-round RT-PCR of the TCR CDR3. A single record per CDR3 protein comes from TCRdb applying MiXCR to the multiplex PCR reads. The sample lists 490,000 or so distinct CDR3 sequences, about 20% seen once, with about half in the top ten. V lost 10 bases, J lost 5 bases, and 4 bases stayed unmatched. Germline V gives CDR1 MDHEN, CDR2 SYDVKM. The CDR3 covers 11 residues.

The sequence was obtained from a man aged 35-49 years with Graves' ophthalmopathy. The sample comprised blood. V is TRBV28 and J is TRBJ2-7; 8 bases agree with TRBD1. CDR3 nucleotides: TGTGCCATCAGGGGGCGTCACGAGCAGTACTTC. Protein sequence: CAIRGRHEQYF.